The 3 T cell receptor beta chains reported below all come from one sample, sequenced in a study of cytomegalovirus exposure and HLA in healthy donors. The method was immunoSEQ multiplex PCR; TCRdb's version includes in-frame clones alone and lacks a portion of them. The repertoire holds roughly 65,000 clones, with about 91% as singletons. The specimen was PBMCs. The receptors were sampled from a man between 18 and 29 years old in good health and CMV-seronegative.

This rearrangement joins TRBV5-1 to TRBJ2-5; TRBD2 aligns across 7 bases. The ends lost 0 bases at V and 5 bases at J; junction bases unmatched: 4. Germline V gene data show CDR1 as SGHRS and CDR2 as YFSETQ. This CDR3 contains 14 residues. DNA for the CDR3: TGCGCCAGCAGCTTGGGCGGGGGATGGGAGACCCAGTACTTC. This sequence encodes CASSLGGGWETQYF. The full variable domain, with the rest looked up from reference TRBV5-1 and TRBJ2-5, is KAGVTQTPRYLIKTRGQQVTLSCSPISGHRSVSWYQQTPGQGLQFLFEYFSETQRNKGNFPGRFSGRQFSNSRSEMNVSTLELGDSALYLCASSLGGGWETQYFGPGTRLLVL.

This clone was found a few times. The rearrangement links TRBV7-8 to TRBJ2-2, with 11 bases that match TRBD2. Germline lookup yields CDR1 SGHVS and CDR2 FQNEAQ. The CDR3 length is 16 residues. The CDR3 region has the DNA TGTGCAATCGCACTAGCGGGAGTTCCGGACACCGGGGAGCTGTTTTTT. As protein: CAIALAGVPDTGELFF. The variable domain in full, completed from reference TRBV7-8 and TRBJ2-2, reads GAGVSQSPRYKVAKRGQDVALRCDPISGHVSLFWYQQALGQGPEFLTYFQNEAQLDKSGLPSDRFFAERPEGSVSTLKIQRTQQEDSAVYLCAIALAGVPDTGELFFGEGSRLTVL.

The count of this clone is one. This chain joins TRBV27 and TRBJ1-4, with D possibly TRBD1 on 5 matching bases. The CDR3 runs to 15 residues. CDR1 and CDR2 from the germline V gene are MNHEY and SMNVEV (reference sequence). Trimming took 0 bases from V and 4 from J, leaving 9 bases between them. The CDR3 bases are TGTGCCAGCAGTTTATCAGCAGGGTATAATGAAAAACTGTTTTTT. Translation: CASSLSAGYNEKLFF.